One T cell receptor beta chain is described in this entry. Its binding antigen is unknown. Base quality data are lacking; no much larger clone is found one base away. Reading the germline V gene gives CDR1 SGHRS and CDR2 YFSETQ. Including cysteine and phenylalanine, the CDR3 has 12 amino acids. CDR3 DNA only is kept here, 36 bases in frame from base 1. V and J are trimmed by 3 bases and 7 bases, and the gene matches miss 3 bases of the junction. TCRbeta CDR3 regions were amplified from genomic DNA by means of the immunoSEQ Assay, a bias-controlled multiplex PCR. Concerning the study's data processing: Within the assay, amplification of reference gene primers was used to estimate how many nucleated cells each sample contained. To quantify the absolute abundance of each unique TCRbeta CDR3 rearrangement, sequence reads were collapsed and filtered. Productive Simpson clonality was computed per sample as the square root of Simpson's diversity index over productive rearrangements. TCRdb obtained this table from immuneACCESS and retained in-frame rearrangements with V and J assigned. These tables miss some clones; where compared with another copy, unresolved V genes account for less than half of the shortfall, and the remainder is unexplained. V and J calls plus clone size are reproduced from that table; the DNA served to infer D and trimming. The sample table contains 200,000 or so clones; only one count was recorded for around 84% of them. 2.9% of the sample lies in the top ten.

Another Seattle source contributed samples from volunteer blood donors who had recovered from COVID-19. Each collaborating institution followed its own protocols to collect whole blood in K2EDTA tubes. For TCRbeta analysis, collaborators shipped samples in one of three forms: frozen whole blood, isolated PBMCs, or DNA extracted from either of those sample types. The sample is drawn from a study of blood T cell repertoires in COVID-19 (dated by TCRdb to about 2020). For context, the study as a whole: Samples covering the acute and convalescent phases of COVID-19 were provided by collaborators in the United States, Italy and Spain. The prospective study material was composed of cDNA or gDNA derived from T cells, B-cell-depleted T cells, or PBMCs. Deeply sampled blood TCRbeta repertoires from subjects exposed to, actively infected with, or recovered from COVID-19 were included in the dataset. The repertoires were made available in a free public database intended to serve as a resource for research on the immune response to SARS-CoV-2. Samples came from the ongoing ImmuneRACE study (first 160 participants) plus 1,254 subjects from 6 global collaborators. The sample metadata nearly always contained a de-identified subject ID, COVID-19 status, age in years and sex. Where available, HLA class I and class II types were obtained from metadata supplied by the sample provider rather than from assay-based typing.

Overall study outcomes, separate from this receptor: The quantity of clinical and demographic metadata differed by source and by participant and was supplied without curation.

This chain is built from TRBV5-1 and TRBJ1-1, and 7 bases in between align with TRBD1. This receptor was obtained from a man in his fifties who had recovered from COVID-19. Sequences were obtained from peripheral blood. The sequence in DNA is TGCGCCAGCAGCTGGGGACAGAATGAAGCTTTCTTT. It codes for CASSWGQNEAFF.